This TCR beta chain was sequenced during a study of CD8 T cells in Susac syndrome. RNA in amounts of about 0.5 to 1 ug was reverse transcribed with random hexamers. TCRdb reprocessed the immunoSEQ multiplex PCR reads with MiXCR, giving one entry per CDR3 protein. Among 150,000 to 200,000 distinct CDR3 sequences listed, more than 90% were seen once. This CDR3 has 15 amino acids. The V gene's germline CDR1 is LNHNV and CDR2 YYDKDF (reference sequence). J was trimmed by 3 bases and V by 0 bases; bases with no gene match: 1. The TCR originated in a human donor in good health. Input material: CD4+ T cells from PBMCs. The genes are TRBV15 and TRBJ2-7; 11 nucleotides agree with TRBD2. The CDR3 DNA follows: TGTGCCACCAGCAGAGATGGGACTAGCGGCTACGAGCAGTACTTC. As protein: CATSRDGTSGYEQYF.